Listed below are T cell receptor beta chains from one sample, sequenced in a study of CD8 T cells in Susac syndrome. Using its own MiXCR run on the immunoSEQ multiplex PCR reads, TCRdb lists one record per CDR3 protein. The sample consists of 400,000 or so distinct CDR3 sequences, approximately 85% of them appearing once. The sample comprised CD8+ T cells from PBMCs. The receptor source for this set is a human donor with multiple sclerosis. The CDR3 runs from the conserved cysteine through the conserved F or W. Each record gives: V gene, J gene, clone size, D gene, CDR3 DNA, CDR3 protein. The D gene is left open where the match is weak. Some rows have no size entry. The others give once, few or many, or a class for an expanded clone.

v_gene: TRBV5-1; j_gene: TRBJ2-7; abundance: NA; d_gene: NA; CDR3nt: TGCGCCAGCAGCTTGGCTGGGGTTACAACCCCCACCACCTACGAGCAGTACTTC; CDR3aa: CASSLAGVTTPTTYEQYF
v_gene: TRBV25-1; j_gene: TRBJ1-3; abundance: once; d_gene: NA; CDR3nt: TGTGCCAGCAGTGAATATTTTGGAAACACCATATATTTT; CDR3aa: CASSEYFGNTIYF
v_gene: TRBV28; j_gene: TRBJ2-7; abundance: NA; d_gene: TRBD2; CDR3nt: TGTGCCAGCAGTCCCCTAGTTGGTAGCGGGAGGGCCGGTTGGAATGAGCAGTACTTC; CDR3aa: CASSPLVGSGRAGWNEQYF
v_gene: TRBV5-6; j_gene: TRBJ1-1; abundance: NA; d_gene: NA; CDR3nt: TGTGCCAGCAGCTCGCCTGGAGGGGACACTGAAGCTTTCTTT; CDR3aa: CASSSPGGDTEAFF
v_gene: TRBV20-1; j_gene: TRBJ1-5; abundance: NA; d_gene: TRBD1; CDR3nt: TGCAGTGCGAGGGACAGGGGGTTAGGTTGGGGTCAGCCCCAGCATTTT; CDR3aa: CSARDRGLGWGQPQHF
v_gene: TRBV7-9; j_gene: TRBJ2-5; abundance: NA; d_gene: NA; CDR3nt: TGTGCCAGCAGCACCCCGGTACTAGGGTACCAAGAGACCCAGTACTTC; CDR3aa: CASSTPVLGYQETQYF
v_gene: TRBV20-1; j_gene: TRBJ2-7; abundance: NA; d_gene: TRBD1; CDR3nt: TGCAGTGCTCAGAGATCACAGGGGTGGAACGAGCAGTACTTC; CDR3aa: CSAQRSQGWNEQYF
v_gene: TRBV3-1; j_gene: TRBJ2-7; abundance: NA; d_gene: NA; CDR3nt: TGTGCCAGCAGCCCCCGGGACTTTGCCTACGAGCAGTACTTC; CDR3aa: CASSPRDFAYEQYF
v_gene: TRBV5-4; j_gene: TRBJ2-5; abundance: NA; d_gene: NA; CDR3nt: TGTGCCAGCAGCGGACCGGGGACCGAAGAGACCCAGTACTTC; CDR3aa: CASSGPGTEETQYF
v_gene: TRBV4-1; j_gene: TRBJ2-7; abundance: NA; d_gene: TRBD2; CDR3nt: TGCGCCAGCAGCCAAGATCCCCGATCTAGCGGGAGGGTGATGGAAAACGAGCAGTACTTC; CDR3aa: CASSQDPRSSGRVMENEQYF
v_gene: TRBV20-1; j_gene: TRBJ1-5; abundance: NA; d_gene: NA; CDR3nt: TGCAGTGCTAGAGATATGTTCGGGTCCAGCGGCACCCAGCATTTT; CDR3aa: CSARDMFGSSGTQHF
v_gene: TRBV6-1; j_gene: TRBJ2-1; abundance: NA; d_gene: NA; CDR3nt: TGTGCCAGCAGTGATCTCTCCTACAATGAGCAGTTCTTC; CDR3aa: CASSDLSYNEQFF
v_gene: TRBV27; j_gene: TRBJ1-2; abundance: few; d_gene: NA; CDR3nt: TGTGCCAGCAGTCTCAGAGGGACCGGCTATGGCTACACCTTC; CDR3aa: CASSLRGTGYGYTF
v_gene: TRBV18; j_gene: TRBJ1-5; abundance: NA; d_gene: NA; CDR3nt: TGTGCCAGCTCAGAGGTCAGGGGCAATCAGCCCCAGCATTTT; CDR3aa: CASSEVRGNQPQHF
v_gene: TRBV27; j_gene: TRBJ2-3; abundance: NA; d_gene: NA; CDR3nt: TGTGCCAGCAGTCCTCCTTTTGCGGGAAATGCAGATACGCAGTATTTT; CDR3aa: CASSPPFAGNADTQYF
v_gene: TRBV6-4; j_gene: TRBJ1-2; abundance: NA; d_gene: TRBD1; CDR3nt: TGTGCCAGCAGTGACAAGACAGGGGGCTATGGCTACACCTTC; CDR3aa: CASSDKTGGYGYTF
v_gene: TRBV6-1; j_gene: TRBJ2-1; abundance: NA; d_gene: TRBD1; CDR3nt: TGTGCCAGCAGTGCTTGGACAGGACCTAACAATGAGCAGTTCTTC; CDR3aa: CASSAWTGPNNEQFF
v_gene: TRBV6-2/TRBV6-3; j_gene: TRBJ2-1; abundance: NA; d_gene: NA; CDR3nt: TGTGCCAGCAGTTACGCCATAGCGGAATACAATGAGCAGTTCTTC; CDR3aa: CASSYAIAEYNEQFF
v_gene: TRBV12-5; j_gene: TRBJ2-7; abundance: NA; d_gene: NA; CDR3nt: TGTGCTAGTGGATTGGGGCAGAGGTCCCCCTACGAGCAGTACTTC; CDR3aa: CASGLGQRSPYEQYF
v_gene: TRBV6-5; j_gene: TRBJ2-2; abundance: NA; d_gene: NA; CDR3nt: TGTGCCAGCAGTTACGCGTTAGGAACCGGGGAGCTGTTTTTT; CDR3aa: CASSYALGTGELFF
v_gene: TRBV29-1; j_gene: TRBJ2-7; abundance: NA; d_gene: TRBD1; CDR3nt: TGCAGCGCCACCGCAGGGGCAGGGGGCTACTACTACGAGCAGTACTTC; CDR3aa: CSATAGAGGYYYEQYF
v_gene: TRBV30; j_gene: TRBJ2-7; abundance: once; d_gene: NA; CDR3nt: TGTGCCTGGAAAGAGACCTACGAGCAGTACTTC; CDR3aa: CAWKETYEQYF
v_gene: TRBV15; j_gene: TRBJ1-4; abundance: NA; d_gene: NA; CDR3nt: TGTGCCACCAGCAAGGGAGAAAAACTGTTTTTT; CDR3aa: CATSKGEKLFF
v_gene: TRBV20-1; j_gene: TRBJ2-7; abundance: few; d_gene: NA; CDR3nt: TGCAGTGCCCTGTCCCGGGACTGGGTCTCCTACGAGCAGTACTTC; CDR3aa: CSALSRDWVSYEQYF
v_gene: TRBV15; j_gene: TRBJ2-7; abundance: NA; d_gene: NA; CDR3nt: TGTGCCACCAGCAGAGATCCGACAGAGGCGTCCCACGAGCAGTACTTC; CDR3aa: CATSRDPTEASHEQYF
v_gene: TRBV27; j_gene: TRBJ2-3; abundance: NA; d_gene: NA; CDR3nt: TGTGCCAGCAGGGGTAGCGCAGATACGCAGTATTTT; CDR3aa: CASRGSADTQYF
v_gene: TRBV11-2; j_gene: TRBJ2-7; abundance: NA; d_gene: NA; CDR3nt: TGTGCCAGCAGCTTAGGTCCCTCCTACCAATTAAGCTCCTACGAGCAGTACTTC; CDR3aa: CASSLGPSYQLSSYEQYF
v_gene: TRBV29-1; j_gene: TRBJ2-2; abundance: NA; d_gene: NA; CDR3nt: TGCAGCGTAGAACCCGCAGGGGTAACCGGGGAGCTGTTTTTT; CDR3aa: CSVEPAGVTGELFF
v_gene: TRBV5-1; j_gene: TRBJ1-1; abundance: few; d_gene: TRBD1; CDR3nt: TGTGCCAGCAGCTTGACAGGGGCCACTGAAGCTTTCTTT; CDR3aa: CASSLTGATEAFF
v_gene: TRBV28; j_gene: TRBJ2-1; abundance: NA; d_gene: NA; CDR3nt: TGTGCCAGCAGTGCAGAAAGGGAGTTTTTCTACAATGAGCAGCTCTTC; CDR3aa: CASSAEREFFYNEQLF
v_gene: TRBV7-2; j_gene: TRBJ1-1; abundance: NA; d_gene: NA; CDR3nt: TGTGCCAGCAGCTTAGCTGGGGCGGGCACGGCCACTGAAGCTTTCTTT; CDR3aa: CASSLAGAGTATEAFF
v_gene: TRBV20-1; j_gene: TRBJ2-7; abundance: NA; d_gene: NA; CDR3nt: TGCAGTGCTAGAGCGTCGAGTCATGACCTCTACGAGCAGTACTTC; CDR3aa: CSARASSHDLYEQYF
v_gene: TRBV4-1; j_gene: TRBJ2-7; abundance: once; d_gene: NA; CDR3nt: TGCGCCAGCAGCCCTGGAGAGGGTCTCAAACGGTACTTC; CDR3aa: CASSPGEGLKRYF
v_gene: TRBV29-1; j_gene: TRBJ2-5; abundance: NA; d_gene: TRBD2; CDR3nt: TGCAGCGTTGAATATAGCGGGAGGGTCCAAGAGACCCAGTACTTC; CDR3aa: CSVEYSGRVQETQYF
v_gene: TRBV20-1; j_gene: TRBJ2-1; abundance: NA; d_gene: TRBD2; CDR3nt: TGCAGTGCTAGAGATCTTGAGGGACTAGCGGGGGGGCCAAATGAGCAGTTCTTC; CDR3aa: CSARDLEGLAGGPNEQFF
v_gene: TRBV5-4; j_gene: TRBJ2-5; abundance: NA; d_gene: TRBD1; CDR3nt: TGTGCCAGCAGCGTCAACACAGGGGAAGAGTACTTC; CDR3aa: CASSVNTGEEYF
v_gene: TRBV4-1; j_gene: TRBJ2-3; abundance: NA; d_gene: TRBD1; CDR3nt: TGCGCCAGCAGCCAAGTGAGGGGGCCAACAGATACGCAGTATTTT; CDR3aa: CASSQVRGPTDTQYF
v_gene: TRBV28; j_gene: TRBJ2-7; abundance: once; d_gene: TRBD2; CDR3nt: TGTGCCTGGGGCGGGGGGACTAGCTCCTACGAGCAGTACTTC; CDR3aa: CAWGGGTSSYEQYF
v_gene: TRBV6-1; j_gene: TRBJ2-5; abundance: few; d_gene: NA; CDR3nt: TGTGCCAGCAGGGGCGGGGAACCAGAGACCCAGTACTTC; CDR3aa: CASRGGEPETQYF
v_gene: TRBV7-9; j_gene: TRBJ1-1; abundance: NA; d_gene: NA; CDR3nt: TGTGCCAGTGGGCCGGGGTCGAACACTGAAGCTTTCTTT; CDR3aa: CASGPGSNTEAFF
v_gene: TRBV5-1; j_gene: TRBJ2-5; abundance: NA; d_gene: NA; CDR3nt: TGCGCCAGCAGCCCGGATGACGAGACCCAGTACTTC; CDR3aa: CASSPDDETQYF
v_gene: TRBV6-1; j_gene: TRBJ2-5; abundance: NA; d_gene: NA; CDR3nt: TGTGCCAGCAGTGAGGCCGGGGGACAAGAGACCCAGTACTTC; CDR3aa: CASSEAGGQETQYF
v_gene: TRBV27; j_gene: TRBJ2-7; abundance: few; d_gene: TRBD1; CDR3nt: TGTGCCAGCAGTTTTGAAACCGGGACAGGGGCCTACGAGCAGTACTTC; CDR3aa: CASSFETGTGAYEQYF
v_gene: TRBV7-9; j_gene: TRBJ2-1; abundance: NA; d_gene: TRBD1; CDR3nt: TGTGCCAGCAGATACAACCCAGGGGGCTTAGACAATGAGCAGTTCTTC; CDR3aa: CASRYNPGGLDNEQFF
v_gene: TRBV20-1; j_gene: TRBJ2-7; abundance: NA; d_gene: NA; CDR3nt: TGCAGTGCTAGAGGAGGGGCAGAAGACTCCTACGAGCAGTACTTC; CDR3aa: CSARGGAEDSYEQYF
v_gene: TRBV9; j_gene: TRBJ1-4; abundance: NA; d_gene: NA; CDR3nt: TGTGCCAGCAGCGTAGAGGGCGGGGGTGGTGAAAAACTGTTTTTT; CDR3aa: CASSVEGGGGEKLFF
v_gene: TRBV2; j_gene: TRBJ2-2; abundance: NA; d_gene: NA; CDR3nt: TGTGCCAGCAGTGAATGGAGGGGACGGAACACCGGGGAGCTGTTTTTT; CDR3aa: CASSEWRGRNTGELFF
v_gene: TRBV28; j_gene: TRBJ2-7; abundance: NA; d_gene: NA; CDR3nt: TGTGCCAGCAGTGCCGGGGAAGTTGAATACGAGCAGTACTTC; CDR3aa: CASSAGEVEYEQYF
v_gene: TRBV28; j_gene: TRBJ2-5; abundance: NA; d_gene: TRBD1; CDR3nt: TGTGCCAGCAGTCCAGGACAGGGTTGGTTCGGGGAGACCCAGTACTTC; CDR3aa: CASSPGQGWFGETQYF
v_gene: TRBV20-1; j_gene: TRBJ1-1; abundance: NA; d_gene: NA; CDR3nt: TGCAGTGCTAGAGTATCGGCAGGGGAGAACACTGAAGCTTTCTTT; CDR3aa: CSARVSAGENTEAFF
v_gene: TRBV19; j_gene: TRBJ2-7; abundance: once; d_gene: TRBD2; CDR3nt: TGTGCCAGTAGTATCTGGGCTAGCGGAACCTACGAGCAGTACTTC; CDR3aa: CASSIWASGTYEQYF
v_gene: TRBV3-1; j_gene: TRBJ2-7; abundance: once; d_gene: NA; CDR3nt: TGTGCCAGCAGCCTCGGGTGGAGCTACGAGCAGTACTTC; CDR3aa: CASSLGWSYEQYF
v_gene: TRBV15; j_gene: TRBJ1-1; abundance: NA; d_gene: NA; CDR3nt: TGTGCCACCAGCACCGGGGGGGGAAATTACAGTCCGGCGGCTTTCTTT; CDR3aa: CATSTGGGNYSPAAFF
v_gene: TRBV2; j_gene: TRBJ2-7; abundance: NA; d_gene: TRBD1; CDR3nt: TGTGCCAGCAGTTTCGGACAGGTCGGGTACGAGCAGTACTTC; CDR3aa: CASSFGQVGYEQYF
v_gene: TRBV20-1; j_gene: TRBJ2-5; abundance: NA; d_gene: NA; CDR3nt: TGCAGTGCCCACCGTCCGGGGTCCCTCCAAGAGACCCAGTACTTC; CDR3aa: CSAHRPGSLQETQYF
v_gene: TRBV15; j_gene: TRBJ2-3; abundance: NA; d_gene: TRBD2; CDR3nt: TGTGCCACCAGCAGTAACTCGGGAGGGCGGTATACGCAGTATTTT; CDR3aa: CATSSNSGGRYTQYF
v_gene: TRBV3-1; j_gene: TRBJ1-4; abundance: once; d_gene: NA; CDR3nt: TGTGCCAGCAGCCAAGAAAACGTCTTTAATGAAAAACTGTTTTTT; CDR3aa: CASSQENVFNEKLFF
v_gene: TRBV4-1; j_gene: TRBJ2-7; abundance: NA; d_gene: TRBD1; CDR3nt: TGCGCCAGCAGCCAAGGAGGACAGGGGGCCTCCTACGAGCAGTACTTC; CDR3aa: CASSQGGQGASYEQYF
v_gene: TRBV28; j_gene: TRBJ2-1; abundance: NA; d_gene: NA; CDR3nt: TGTGCCAGCAGTTCCCTTATTGGGTCCTACAATGAGCAGTTCTTC; CDR3aa: CASSSLIGSYNEQFF
v_gene: TRBV20-1; j_gene: TRBJ2-1; abundance: NA; d_gene: TRBD2; CDR3nt: TGCAGTGCCCAGCTAGCGGGAGTCTGGGATGAGCAGTTCTTC; CDR3aa: CSAQLAGVWDEQFF